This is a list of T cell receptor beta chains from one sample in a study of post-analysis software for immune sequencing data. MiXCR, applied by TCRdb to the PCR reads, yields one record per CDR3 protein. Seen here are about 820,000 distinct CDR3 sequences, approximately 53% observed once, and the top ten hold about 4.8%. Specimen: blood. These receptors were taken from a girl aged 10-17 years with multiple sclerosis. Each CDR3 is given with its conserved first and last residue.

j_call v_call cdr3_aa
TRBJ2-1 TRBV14 CASSPLPGQGGNEQFF
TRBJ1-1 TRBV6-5 CASSPAVVGQGTEAFF
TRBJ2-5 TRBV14 CASSQVQQPGQETQYF
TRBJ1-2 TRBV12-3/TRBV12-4 CASSRTGPDYGYTF
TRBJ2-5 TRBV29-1 CSVEFGPGQGKTETQYF
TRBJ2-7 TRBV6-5 CASKTGGTGDSYEQYF
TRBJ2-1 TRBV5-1 CASSLGLSGTYNEQFF
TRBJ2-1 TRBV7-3 CASSPQGWAGDGNEQFF
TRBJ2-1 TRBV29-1 CSVDGGSYDNEQFF
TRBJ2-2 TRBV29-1 CSGLNGELFF
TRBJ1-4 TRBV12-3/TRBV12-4 CASSFPATGATNEKLFF